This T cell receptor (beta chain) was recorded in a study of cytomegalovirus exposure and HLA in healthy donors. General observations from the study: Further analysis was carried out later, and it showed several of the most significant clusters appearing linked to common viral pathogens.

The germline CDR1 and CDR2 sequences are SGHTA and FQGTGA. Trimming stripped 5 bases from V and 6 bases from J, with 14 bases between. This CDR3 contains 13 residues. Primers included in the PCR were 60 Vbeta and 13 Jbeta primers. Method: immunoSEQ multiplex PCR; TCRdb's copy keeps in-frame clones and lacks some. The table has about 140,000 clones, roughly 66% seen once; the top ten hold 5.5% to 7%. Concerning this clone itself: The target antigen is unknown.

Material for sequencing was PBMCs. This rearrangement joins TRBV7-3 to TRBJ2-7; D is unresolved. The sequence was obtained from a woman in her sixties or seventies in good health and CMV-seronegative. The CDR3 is CASSPGSLGEQYF. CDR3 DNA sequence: TGTGCCAGCAGCCCCGGGTCCCTGGGCGAGCAGTACTTC.